This T cell receptor (beta chain) was obtained from a study of beta chain features in type 1 diabetes. General study results and limits: All four CD4+ subsets of Type 1 diabetes patients contained TCRB CDR3s that were moderately but significantly shorter. Fewer junction insertions and more nucleotide deletions appeared in type 1 diabetes patients.

As every portion of the isolated RNA was reverse transcribed, the sequencing read expressed TCRB transcripts. Sequenced by immunoSEQ multiplex PCR; TCRdb stores in-frame clones only, minus some. The sample yields 20,000 to 30,000 clones, about 69% seen once. The CDR3 has 14 residues. V was shortened by 2 bases and J by 2 bases, with 10 bases between the two germline ends. The germline gives CDR1 SGHNT, CDR2 YYREEE (reference sequence). On this clone: The antigen is undetermined.

Sequenced material: Tregs from blood. The TCR originated in a man younger than 35 with type 1 diabetes. This sequence joins TRBV5-4 and TRBJ1-2, with TRBD1 as a possible D gene (5 bases). As DNA, the CDR3 is TGTGCCAGCAGCTTCGGCGCAGGGAACTATGGCTACACCTTC. Protein: CASSFGAGNYGYTF.